This TCR beta chain was observed in a study of cytomegalovirus exposure and HLA in healthy donors. Healthy individuals who donated bone marrow served as the donors. The CDR3 runs to 12 residues. From germline, CDR1 is SEHNR and CDR2 FQNEAQ (reference sequence). The PCR ran on 60 Vbeta and 13 Jbeta primers. Repertoires were generated with immunoSEQ multiplex PCR, while TCRdb's copy carries only in-frame clones and drops some. The data hold 150,000 to 200,000 clones, with about four fifths observed a single time. As for this clone: One end of the junction fails to match germline, which may point to a read error.

The chain recombines TRBV7-9 with TRBJ1-1; possibly TRBD1 for D (5 bases). This clonotype was sampled from a woman aged 25 to 39 in good health and CMV-seropositive. Sequencing was done on a sample of PBMCs. The CDR3: CSSSFSFQGAFF. As DNA, the CDR3 is TGTTCCAGCAGCTTCTCGTTCCAGGGAGCTTTCTTT.